This T cell receptor (beta chain) was sequenced in a study of T cell responses to AZD1222 COVID-19 vaccine. CDR1 LGHDT and CDR2 YNNKEL come from the germline V gene (reference sequence). Trimming left V 3 bases short and J 3 bases short, with 11 bases between. CDR3 length: 15 amino acids. This clone was counted once. TCRdb keeps only in-frame clones here, not all; method: immunoSEQ multiplex PCR. The table has about 150,000 clones, about 91% seen once. The material sequenced was peripheral blood, taken on day 0 of AZD1222 vaccination. V is TRBV3-1 (or the pseudogene TRBV3-2) and J is TRBJ2-2, with D tentatively TRBD1 or TRBD2 (5 bases each). The origin of this receptor is an adult in good health. The CDR3 here is CASSHRDQYTGELFF. CDR3 nucleotides: TGTGCCAGCAGCCACCGGGACCAGTACACCGGGGAGCTGTTTTTT.